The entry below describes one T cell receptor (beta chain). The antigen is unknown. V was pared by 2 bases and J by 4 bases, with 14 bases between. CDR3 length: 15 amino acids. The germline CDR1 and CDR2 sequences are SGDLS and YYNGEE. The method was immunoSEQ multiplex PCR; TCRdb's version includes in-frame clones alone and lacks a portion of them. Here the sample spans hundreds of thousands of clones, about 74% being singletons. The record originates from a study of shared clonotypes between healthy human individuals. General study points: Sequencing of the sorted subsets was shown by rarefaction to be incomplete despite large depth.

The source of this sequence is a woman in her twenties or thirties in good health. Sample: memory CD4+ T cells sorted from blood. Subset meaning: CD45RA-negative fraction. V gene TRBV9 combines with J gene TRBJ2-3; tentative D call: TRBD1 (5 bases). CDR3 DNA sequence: TGTGCCAGCAGCGTGCCAGGGAAATACCCAGATACGCAGTATTTT. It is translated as CASSVPGKYPDTQYF.